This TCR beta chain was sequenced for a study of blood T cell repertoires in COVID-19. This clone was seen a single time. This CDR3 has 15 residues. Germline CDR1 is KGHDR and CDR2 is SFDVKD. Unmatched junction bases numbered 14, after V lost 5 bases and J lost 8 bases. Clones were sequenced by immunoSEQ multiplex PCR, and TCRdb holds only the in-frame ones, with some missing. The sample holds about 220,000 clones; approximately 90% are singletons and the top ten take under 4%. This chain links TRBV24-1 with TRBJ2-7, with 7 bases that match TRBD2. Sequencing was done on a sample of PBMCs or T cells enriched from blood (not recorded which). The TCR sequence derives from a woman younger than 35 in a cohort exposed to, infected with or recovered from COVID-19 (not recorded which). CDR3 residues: CATSGVGGGPLKQYF. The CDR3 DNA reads TGTGCCACCAGTGGGGTCGGCGGGGGACCCTTGAAGCAGTACTTC.